The TCR beta chain described here comes from a study of patients and donors after allogeneic stem cell transplantation. This clonotype was counted many times. The germline gives CDR1 MNHEY, CDR2 SVGEGT. CDR3 size: 15 residues. The V and J ends lost 5 bases and 8 bases respectively, with 18 bases between them. TCRdb re-analysed the RT-PCR reads in MiXCR, keeping a single row per CDR3 protein. Among about 110,000 distinct CDR3 sequences listed, 35% were seen once. The source material was blood, either unsorted or a sorted T cell fraction (not recorded which). The source of this sequence is a human donor who was either an allogeneic HSCT recipient or a stem cell or donor lymphocyte infusion donor (not recorded which). It is not recorded whose cells these are; they may come from a transplant donor. This rearrangement joins TRBV6-2 or TRBV6-3 to TRBJ1-4; D remains ambiguous. The CDR3 loop reads CASSPLRHGGEKLFF. The CDR3 DNA reads as TGTGCCAGCAGTCCGCTTAGACATGGAGGCGAAAAACTGTTTTTT.